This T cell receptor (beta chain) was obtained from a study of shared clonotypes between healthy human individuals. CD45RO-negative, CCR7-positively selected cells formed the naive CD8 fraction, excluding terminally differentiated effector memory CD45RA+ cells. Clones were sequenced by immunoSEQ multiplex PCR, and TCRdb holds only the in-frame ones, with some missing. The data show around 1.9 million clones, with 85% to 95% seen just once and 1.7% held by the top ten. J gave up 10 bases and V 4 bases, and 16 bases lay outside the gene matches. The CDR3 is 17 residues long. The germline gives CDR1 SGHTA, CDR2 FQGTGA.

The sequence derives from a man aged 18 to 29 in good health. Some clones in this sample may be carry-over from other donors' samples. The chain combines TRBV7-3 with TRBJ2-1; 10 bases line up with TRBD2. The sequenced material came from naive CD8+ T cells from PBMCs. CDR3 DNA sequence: TGTGCCAGCAGCTCCCCATCTTTAGCGGGAGGCCCCTCCGAGCAGTTCTTC. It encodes CASSSPSLAGGPSEQFF.